These 21 T cell receptor beta chains came from one sample sequenced in a study of chemoradiotherapy in HPV16-positive cancers (dated by TCRdb to 2022 to 2024). The receptor library was made with the immunoSEQ multiplex PCR assay. Sourced from immuneACCESS, this table was stored by TCRdb with only in-frame sequences that have V and J called. A share of the clones is absent; for the studies checked, an unresolved V gene accounts for under half, and the remainder has no known explanation. This sample holds 15,000 or so clones; roughly 88% were observed only once. The top ten hold less than 3% of the sample. The material was blood, obtained from a patient who underwent chemoradiotherapy. Receptors originate from a human donor with HPV-associated anogenital cancer.

The chain recombines TRBV6-7 with TRBJ2-5; perhaps TRBD2 as D (6 bases). TRBV6-7 is known as an ORF, though its function is uncertain. The CDR3 has 13 amino acids. Trimming removed 5 bases from V and 2 bases from J, with 9 bases in between. The CDR3 sequence: CASSGRGQETQYF. The CDR3 bases are TGTGCCAGCAGTGGGCGGGGACAAGAGACCCAGTACTTC.

V usage is TRBV18 and J usage is TRBJ2-7; no reliable D call. V dropped 5 bases and J dropped 2 bases, with 10 bases sitting between them. Germline assignment: CDR1 KGHSH and CDR2 LQKENI. This CDR3 comprises 13 residues. The chain's CDR3 is CASSATETYEQYF. Here the CDR3 DNA reads TGTGCCAGCTCAGCCACAGAGACCTACGAGCAGTACTTC.

The rearrangement uses TRBV7-3 and TRBJ1-1, with TRBD1 matching 9 bases. Unmatched junction bases numbered 6, after V lost 6 bases and J lost 4 bases. Germline CDR1 SGHTA, CDR2 FQGTGA. The CDR3 consists of 14 residues. The CDR3 nucleotides read TGTGCCAGCAGTCAACAGGGGGCGGTCACTGAAGCTTTCTTT. Translation gives CASSQQGAVTEAFF.

The chain uses TRBV18 and TRBJ1-1; possibly TRBD1 for D (6 bases). Germline values: CDR1 KGHSH, CDR2 LQKENI. V was cut by 6 bases and J by 8 bases, with 16 bases left in between. This CDR3 is 13 amino acids long. Written as DNA, the CDR3 is TGTGCCAGCTCGTACCGGGACAACGAAGAAGCTTTCTTT. Translated: CASSYRDNEEAFF.

This clone was observed once. V gene TRBV18 combines with J gene TRBJ2-2; 13 nucleotides agree with TRBD2. The trim removed 4 bases at V and 2 bases at J, leaving 1 base unmatched. This CDR3 contains 16 residues. Germline V gene lookup returns CDR1 KGHSH and CDR2 LQKENI. The CDR3 is CASSRTSGGNTGELFF. The CDR3 DNA reads TGTGCCAGCTCACGGACTAGCGGGGGTAACACCGGGGAGCTGTTTTTT.

V and J are TRBV2 and TRBJ1-1; D is undetermined. The V gene lost 7 bases and the J gene lost 4 bases, with 16 bases spanning the gap. Per the germline V gene, CDR1 is SNHLY and CDR2 is FYNNEI. The CDR3 contains 14 residues. The CDR3 nucleotides are TGTGCCAGCAAAAGGGAGGGTACGGCCACTGAAGCTTTCTTT. It encodes CASKREGTATEAFF.

The CDR3 DNA reads as TGTGCCAGCGTCGCTAGCGGGGGGGCTGGCGATGAGCAGTTCTTC. It yields the protein CASVASGGAGDEQFF. The V gene is TRBV7-2, the J gene TRBJ2-1, with 12 bases that match TRBD2. There are 15 residues in the CDR3. Looked up from germline, CDR1 is SGHTA and CDR2 is FQGNSA. V lost 8 bases, J lost 8 bases, and 10 bases stayed unmatched.

CDR3 amino acids: CASSSLGGERTYEQYF. In DNA form, the CDR3 reads TGTGCCAGCAGCTCCCTCGGGGGGGAAAGGACCTACGAGCAGTACTTC. The J gene is TRBJ2-7, the V gene TRBV5-6; 8 nucleotides agree with TRBD2. The V and J ends lost 3 bases and 2 bases, in that order; junction bases with no gene match: 10. Germline V gives CDR1 SGHDT, CDR2 YYEEEE. The CDR3 has 16 residues.

The chain carries TRBV7-9 and TRBJ1-3; tentatively, D is TRBD1 (6 bases). Trimming took 1 base from V and 4 from J, leaving 11 bases between them. The CDR3 loop spans 15 amino acids. Per germline, CDR1 SEHNR and CDR2 FQNEAQ (reference sequence). The CDR3 region has the DNA TGTGCCAGCAGCTTAGAGGGGGGGTTCGGAAACACCATATATTTT. This sequence encodes CASSLEGGFGNTIYF.

The V and J genes are TRBV7-9 and TRBJ2-7; a weak D match, TRBD2 (6 bases). V lost 1 base to trimming and J lost 5 bases, with 9 bases between them. CDR3 length: 13 amino acids. From germline, CDR1 is SEHNR and CDR2 FQNEAQ (reference sequence). As DNA, the CDR3 is TGTGCCAGCAGCTTAGGGGGACTTAACGAGCAGTACTTC. It yields the protein CASSLGGLNEQYF.

This clone appeared a single time. V usage is TRBV4-1 and J usage is TRBJ1-5; 9 bases match TRBD1. The trim removed 5 bases at V and 2 bases at J, leaving 4 bases unmatched. CDR3 length: 15 amino acids. CDR1 is MGHRA and CDR2 is YSYEKL in the germline V gene. The CDR3 reads CASSFRTGGNQPQHF. DNA for the CDR3: TGCGCCAGCAGCTTCCGGACAGGGGGCAATCAGCCCCAGCATTTT.

The chain uses TRBV4-2 and TRBJ1-4, with TRBD1 matching over 10 bases. The CDR3 loop spans 17 amino acids. With V trimmed by 1 base and J by 7 bases, 9 bases remained unmatched. Germline-derived CDR1 and CDR2 are LGHNA and YNFKEQ. The CDR3 DNA follows: TGTGCCAGCAGCCAAGTCTACGGACAGGGGGGGGGTGAAAAACTGTTTTTT. Its translation: CASSQVYGQGGGEKLFF.

This clone was seen only a few times. The chain combines TRBV4-1 with TRBJ1-4, with 7 nucleotides matching TRBD1. Germline assignment: CDR1 MGHRA and CDR2 YSYEKL. This CDR3 is built from 16 residues. Losses at the gene ends were 3 bases for V and 0 bases for J; bases not matched to a gene: 4. The CDR3 DNA is TGCGCCAGCAGCCAGACAGGGTTGGCAACTAATGAAAAACTGTTTTTT. Amino acids: CASSQTGLATNEKLFF.

This clone has only one observation. This sequence joins TRBV5-1 and TRBJ1-1, with a tentative D call TRBD1 (6 bases). Germline lookup yields CDR1 SGHRS and CDR2 YFSETQ. The CDR3 totals 14 residues. Trimming took off 1 base at V and 10 bases at J, with 17 bases between the two ends. The DNA of the CDR3 is TGCGCCAGCAGCTTGTCAAGGGGTGAGGGGGGAGCTTTCTTT. It codes for CASSLSRGEGGAFF. The whole variable domain, filled in from reference TRBV5-1 and TRBJ1-1, reads KAGVTQTPRYLIKTRGQQVTLSCSPISGHRSVSWYQQTPGQGLQFLFEYFSETQRNKGNFPGRFSGRQFSNSRSEMNVSTLELGDSALYLCASSLSRGEGGAFFGQGTRLTVV.

V usage is TRBV7-8 and J usage is TRBJ1-6, with D hard to call. This CDR3 has 15 residues. V gave up 1 base and J gave up 9 bases, with 13 bases separating them. Germline V gene data show CDR1 as SGHVS and CDR2 as FQNEAQ. The CDR3 loop is CASSLVPGSSSPLHF. DNA of the CDR3: TGTGCCAGCAGCTTAGTGCCCGGGTCCAGTTCACCCCTCCACTTT.

This chain joins TRBV18 and TRBJ2-3; 7 bases are a match to TRBD2. With V trimmed by 1 base and J by 6 bases, 7 bases remained unmatched. Germline V CDR1 and CDR2: KGHSH, LQKENI. The CDR3 spans 15 residues. The CDR3 DNA sequence: TGTGCCAGCTCACCACGCGGGGAGGGGTGGGATACGCAGTATTTT. Translating it yields CASSPRGEGWDTQYF.

The chain uses TRBV2 and TRBJ2-3; the match to TRBD2 covers 11 bases. CDR3 size: 17 residues. The germline gives CDR1 SNHLY, CDR2 FYNNEI. V gave up 6 bases and J gave up 1 base; unmatched junction bases: 9. In DNA, the CDR3 is TGTGCCAGCAGGGCTTTCCTACTAGCGGGGGGCACAGATACGCAGTATTTT. Translated, it gives CASRAFLLAGGTDTQYF. Full variable domain (missing parts from reference TRBV2 and TRBJ2-3): EPEVTQTPSHQVTQMGQEVILRCVPISNHLYFYWYRQILGQKVEFLVSFYNNEISEKSEIFDDQFSVERPDGSNFTLKIRSTKLEDSAMYFCASRAFLLAGGTDTQYFGPGTRLTVL.

The CDR3 loop is CASSLGTSGGRTPEQYF. CDR3 nucleotides: TGCGCCAGCAGCTTGGGGACTAGCGGGGGGCGGACCCCTGAGCAGTACTTC. This chain links TRBV5-1 with TRBJ2-7; TRBD2 aligns across 14 bases. The CDR3 extends over 17 amino acids. Trimming removed 0 bases from V and 7 bases from J; junction bases left unmatched: 9. Germline CDR1 reads SGHRS; CDR2 reads YFSETQ.

The rearrangement joins TRBV30 to TRBJ1-1; tentative D call: TRBD1 (5 bases). CDR3 length equals 14 residues. CDR1 GTSNPN and CDR2 SVGIG come from the germline V gene (reference sequence). V was pared by 3 bases and J by 6 bases, with 17 bases between. This CDR3 is CAWSPGQGFSEAFF. Written as DNA, the CDR3 is TGTGCCTGGAGCCCCGGACAAGGGTTTTCTGAAGCTTTCTTT.

In DNA form, the CDR3 reads TGTGCCAGCTCAGGCGAAGCGAAGTACAATGAGCAGTTCTTC. This sequence encodes CASSGEAKYNEQFF. The chain couples TRBV6-5 to TRBJ2-1, with D hard to call. V lost 8 bases, J lost 4 bases, and 15 bases lay in between. The germline gives CDR1 MNHEY, CDR2 SVGAGI. There are 14 residues in the CDR3.

The chain links TRBV5-1 to TRBJ2-3; D is uncertain. The CDR3 is 16 residues long. Germline CDR1 SGHRS, CDR2 YFSETQ. With 1 base removed from V and 0 bases from J, the gap between germline ends came to 12 bases. The CDR3 loop is CASSLSLATSTDTQYF. The CDR3 DNA sequence: TGCGCCAGCAGCTTGAGCCTTGCAACTAGCACAGATACGCAGTATTTT.